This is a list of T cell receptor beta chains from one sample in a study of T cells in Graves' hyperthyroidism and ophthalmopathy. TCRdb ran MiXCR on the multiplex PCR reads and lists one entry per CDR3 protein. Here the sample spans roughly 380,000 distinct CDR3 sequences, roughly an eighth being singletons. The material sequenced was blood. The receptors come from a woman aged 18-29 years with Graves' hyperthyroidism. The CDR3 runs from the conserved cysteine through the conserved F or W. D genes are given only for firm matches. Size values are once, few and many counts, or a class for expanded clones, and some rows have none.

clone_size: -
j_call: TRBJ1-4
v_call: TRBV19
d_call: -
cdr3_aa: CASSITGREKLFF
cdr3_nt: TGTGCCAGTAGTATAACGGGGAGAGAAAAACTGTTTTTT

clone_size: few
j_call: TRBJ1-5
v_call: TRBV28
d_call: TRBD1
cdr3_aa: CASRSGGAGNQPQHF
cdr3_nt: TGTGCCAGCAGATCAGGGGGCGCGGGCAATCAGCCCCAGCATTTT

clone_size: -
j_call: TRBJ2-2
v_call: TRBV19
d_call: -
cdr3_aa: CASEVGANTGELFF
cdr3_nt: TGTGCCAGTGAGGTCGGGGCGAACACCGGGGAGCTGTTTTTT

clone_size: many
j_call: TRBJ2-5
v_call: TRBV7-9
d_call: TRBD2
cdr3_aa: CASSRGRLAGGGETQYF
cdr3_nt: TGTGCCAGCAGCCGTGGTAGATTAGCGGGAGGTGGCGAGACCCAGTACTTC

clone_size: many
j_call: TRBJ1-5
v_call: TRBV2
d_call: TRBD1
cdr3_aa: CASAGGAYQPQHF
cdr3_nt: TGTGCCAGCGCAGGGGGAGCATATCAGCCCCAGCATTTT

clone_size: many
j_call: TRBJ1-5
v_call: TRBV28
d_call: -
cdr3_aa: CASSSEQPQHF
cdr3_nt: TGTGCCAGCAGTTCGGAACAGCCCCAGCATTTT

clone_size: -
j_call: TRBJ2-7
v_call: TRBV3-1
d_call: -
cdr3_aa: CASRGLTGESIYEQYF
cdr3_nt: TGTGCCAGCAGAGGGCTAACGGGAGAAAGTATATACGAGCAGTACTTC

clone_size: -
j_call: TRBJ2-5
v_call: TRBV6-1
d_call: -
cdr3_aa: CAGATGNFRETQYF
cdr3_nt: TGTGCCGGAGCAACGGGAAACTTCCGTGAGACCCAGTACTTC

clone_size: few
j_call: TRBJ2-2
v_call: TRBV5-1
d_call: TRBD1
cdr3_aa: CASSKGANTGELFF
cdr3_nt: TGCGCCAGCAGCAAGGGGGCTAACACCGGGGAGCTGTTTTTT

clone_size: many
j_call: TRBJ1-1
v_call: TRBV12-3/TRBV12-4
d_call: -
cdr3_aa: CASSFGTEAFF
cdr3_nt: TGTGCCAGCAGTTTTGGCACTGAAGCTTTCTTT

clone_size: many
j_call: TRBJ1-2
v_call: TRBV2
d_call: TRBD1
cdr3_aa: CASSRDRGYGYTF
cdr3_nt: TGTGCCAGCAGTCGGGACAGGGGTTATGGCTACACCTTC

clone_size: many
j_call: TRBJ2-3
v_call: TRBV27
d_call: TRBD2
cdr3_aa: CASNPMGRGTDTQYF
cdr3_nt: TGTGCCAGCAATCCTATGGGGAGGGGCACAGATACGCAGTATTTT

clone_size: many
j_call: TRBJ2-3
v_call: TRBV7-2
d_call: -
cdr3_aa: CASSLGDTHFTDTQYF
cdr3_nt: TGTGCCAGCAGCTTAGGGGACACCCACTTCACAGATACGCAGTATTTT

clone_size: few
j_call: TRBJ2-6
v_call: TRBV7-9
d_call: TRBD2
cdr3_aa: CASSPTSGRGANVLTF
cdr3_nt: TGTGCCAGCAGCCCAACTAGCGGGAGGGGGGCCAACGTCCTGACTTTC

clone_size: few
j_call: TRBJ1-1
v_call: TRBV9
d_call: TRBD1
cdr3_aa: CASSVGSGGENTEAFF
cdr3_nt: TGTGCCAGCAGCGTAGGGTCAGGGGGGGAGAACACTGAAGCTTTCTTT

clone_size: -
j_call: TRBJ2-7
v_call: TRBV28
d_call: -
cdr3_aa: CASSSPGTATYEQYF
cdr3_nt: TGTGCCAGCAGTTCACCCGGGACTGCCACTTACGAGCAGTACTTC

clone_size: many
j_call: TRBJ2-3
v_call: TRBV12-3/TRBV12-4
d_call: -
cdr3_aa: CASSLSIQRGTDTQYF
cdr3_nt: TGTGCCAGCAGTTTATCGATCCAGCGCGGCACAGATACGCAGTATTTT

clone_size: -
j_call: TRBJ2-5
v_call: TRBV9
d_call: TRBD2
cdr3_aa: CASSVGPSGGGETQYF
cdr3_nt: TGTGCCAGCAGCGTAGGGCCTAGCGGGGGTGGAGAGACCCAGTACTTC

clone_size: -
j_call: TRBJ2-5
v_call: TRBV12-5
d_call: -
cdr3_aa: CASNGPSTLQETQYF
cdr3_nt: TGTGCTAGTAATGGGCCTTCAACCTTACAAGAGACCCAGTACTTC

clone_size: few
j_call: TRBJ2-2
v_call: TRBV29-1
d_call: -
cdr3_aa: CSVEGTQNTGELFF
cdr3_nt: TGCAGCGTTGAAGGGACACAGAACACCGGGGAGCTGTTTTTT

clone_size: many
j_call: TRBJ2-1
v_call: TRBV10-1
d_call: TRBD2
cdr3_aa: CASSGRSSGRGYNEQFF
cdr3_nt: TGCGCCAGCAGTGGCCGATCTAGCGGGAGGGGTTACAATGAGCAGTTCTTC

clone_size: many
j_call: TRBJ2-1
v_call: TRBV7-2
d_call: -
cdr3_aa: CASSLEHGQFF
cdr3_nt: TGTGCCAGCAGCTTGGAACATGGGCAGTTCTTC

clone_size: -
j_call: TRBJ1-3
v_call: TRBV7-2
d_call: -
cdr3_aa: CASSSEATISGNTIYF
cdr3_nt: TGTGCCAGCAGCTCAGAGGCCACGATCTCTGGAAACACCATATATTTT

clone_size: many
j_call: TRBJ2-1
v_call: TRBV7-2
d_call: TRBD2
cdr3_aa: CASSLLAGVVYEQFF
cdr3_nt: TGTGCCAGCAGCTTACTAGCGGGAGTCGTCTATGAGCAGTTCTTC

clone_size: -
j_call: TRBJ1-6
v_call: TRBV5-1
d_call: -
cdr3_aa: CASSLEASYNSPLHF
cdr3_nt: TGCGCCAGCAGCTTGGAAGCATCATATAATTCACCCCTCCACTTT

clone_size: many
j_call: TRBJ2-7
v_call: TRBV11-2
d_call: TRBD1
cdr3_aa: CASSFRPQMGQGFYEQYF
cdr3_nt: TGTGCCAGCAGCTTTCGACCCCAGATGGGACAGGGTTTCTACGAGCAGTACTTC

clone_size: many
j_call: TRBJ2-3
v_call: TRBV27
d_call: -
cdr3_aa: CASGLPGHRPDTQYF
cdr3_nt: TGTGCCAGCGGATTACCTGGACATCGGCCAGATACGCAGTATTTT